This TCR beta chain derives from a study of vaccination effects on CD4 cells after COVID-19. Study overall: It was two doses of either the BNT162b2 or mRNA-1273 vaccine that participants received. Findings and limits, study-wide: Marked contraction was observed in infection-induced and vaccine-induced clones late after vaccination. Cross-reactivity with common cold coronaviruses was shown by only 1 of 255 vaccine-induced clones in healthy vaccinees.

The assay was immunoSEQ multiplex PCR, and TCRdb's table has in-frame clones only and misses some. This sample has fewer than 30,000 clones, with about 80% found just once. CDR1 is MGHDK and CDR2 is SYGVNS in the germline V gene. The CDR3 length is 17 residues. V was pared by 3 bases and J by 2 bases, with 17 bases between. Antigen-specific CD4+ T cells expanded by the ViraFEST assay with viral peptide pools were then sequenced. Following culture for around 9 days, CD4+ T cells were isolated. Negative nucleocapsid antibody tests before and after vaccination confirmed no previous SARS-CoV-2 infection. Half-medium replacement with IL-2 medium occurred on days 3 and 7. For this clone: The antigen remains undetermined.

The material sequenced was CD4+ T cells from PBMCs cultured with SARS-CoV-2 spike peptides, taken before COVID-19 vaccination. The chain uses TRBV25-1 and TRBJ1-5; D is undetermined. This clonotype originated in a human donor who received a COVID-19 vaccine. This chain's CDR3 is CASSDSLSPDGNQPQHF. The CDR3 nucleotides read TGTGCCAGCAGTGATTCTCTGTCACCGGATGGCAATCAGCCCCAGCATTTT.